Sequencing of this TCR beta chain was carried out in a study of T cell responses to AZD1222 COVID-19 vaccine. Broader study findings: Repertoires in all cases were sampled only once the peak T cell response had passed.

Here immunoSEQ multiplex PCR was the method, and the copy in TCRdb shows in-frame clones only, minus some. This sample carries roughly 100,000 clones, about nine tenths of them seen once, and the ten largest clones take around 4.8%. Unmatched junction bases numbered 3, after V lost 3 bases and J lost 3 bases. Germline V CDR1 and CDR2: GTSNPN, SVGIG (reference sequence). This CDR3 has 15 amino acids. About this clone itself: Its target is unknown.

This TCR came from an adult in good health. The J gene is TRBJ1-6, the V gene TRBV30, with 9 nucleotides matching TRBD1. Here the sequenced sample was peripheral blood, taken on day 0 of AZD1222 vaccination. CDR3 coding DNA: TGTGCCTGGAGGGGACAGGGTGTCTATAATTCACCCCTCCACTTT. This sequence encodes CAWRGQGVYNSPLHF.